This TCR beta chain was captured by sequencing in a study of human T cells and chemical hapten exposure. As for the study in general: Throughout the approximately 25-week study, diphenylcyclopropenone was applied weekly to the patients' scalps. General study results and limits: TCRs at high frequency, those above 1 in 1000, did not change with DPC sensitization.

About this clonotype itself: The antigen is undetermined.

The time point: pre-sensitization, week 0. Treatment meaning: therapeutic diphenylcyclopropenone sensitization with weekly scalp DPC. Each CDR3 protein is one row after TCRdb ran MiXCR on the RACE reads. The repertoire includes more than 300,000 distinct CDR3 sequences, more than 4.5% of them detected once, and just over 2.5% sits in the top ten. This specimen was whole blood, taken in connection with sensitization to the hapten diphenylcyclopropenone (DPC). The receptor's source is a woman in her fifties or sixties with alopecia areata. Some clones in this sample may be carry-over from other donors' samples.

The CDR3 region is CASSQDGTTSTDTQYF. CDR3 sequence (DNA): TGTGCCAGCAGCCAAGATGGGACAACTAGCACAGATACGCAGTATTTT. The gene calls are TRBV4-2 and TRBJ2-3, with D possibly matching TRBD1 (6 bases). Between the trimmed V and J ends, which lost 0 bases and 0 bases, there was a span of 10 bases. The germline CDR1 and CDR2 sequences are LGHNA and YNFKEQ. This CDR3 contains 16 residues.